The rows below give T cell receptor beta chains drawn from one sample of a study of shared clonotypes between healthy human individuals. Some clones are missing from TCRdb's copy, which holds only in-frame ones; the method was immunoSEQ multiplex PCR. The profile shows about 1.5 million clones, roughly 98% of them singletons. Sequenced input: naive CD4+ T cells sorted from blood. The origin of the receptors is a young man in good health. The CDR3 runs from the conserved cysteine through the conserved F or W. A D gene is named only where the DNA matches it firmly. Part of the rows lack a size; the others show once, few, many or a class for expanded clones.

- TRBJ1-1 - TRBV15 CATSRGSYTEAFF TGTGCCACCAGCAGGGGAAGTTACACTGAAGCTTTCTTT
- TRBJ1-4 - TRBV4-2 CASSPDGGGEKLFF TGTGCCAGCAGCCCCGACGGGGGTGGTGAAAAACTGTTTTTT
- TRBJ1-4 TRBD1 TRBV6-1 CASSPDRASEKLFF TGTGCCAGCAGTCCTGACAGGGCTTCTGAAAAACTGTTTTTT
- TRBJ2-5 TRBD2 TRBV11-3 CASSLAGGQETQYF TGTGCCAGCAGCTTAGCGGGAGGGCAAGAGACCCAGTACTTC
once TRBJ1-2 TRBD1 TRBV5-1 CASSLEGRGMNGYTF TGCGCCAGCAGCTTGGAGGGCAGGGGGATGAATGGCTACACCTTC
- TRBJ2-7 - TRBV28 CASSLLLSYEQYF TGTGCCAGCAGTTTACTACTCTCCTACGAGCAGTACTTC
- TRBJ2-5 - TRBV6-1 CASSESQETQYF TGTGCCAGCAGTGAGTCCCAAGAGACCCAGTACTTC
- TRBJ2-3 - TRBV28 CASSFADTQYF TGTGCCAGCAGTTTTGCAGATACGCAGTATTTT
once TRBJ2-2 - TRBV7-9 CASSLMRQGLTGELFF TGTGCCAGCAGCTTAATGAGACAGGGACTCACCGGGGAGCTGTTTTTT
- TRBJ1-1 TRBD1 TRBV5-1 CASSFGQGAMSEAFF TGCGCCAGCAGCTTCGGTCAGGGGGCGATGTCTGAAGCTTTCTTT
- TRBJ1-4 - TRBV6-1 CASSEVILPTRKEKLFF TGTGCCAGCAGTGAAGTTATTTTACCCACGAGGAAGGAAAAACTGTTTTTT
- TRBJ2-3 - TRBV6-1 CASSEVLGGTDTQYF TGTGCCAGCAGTGAAGTCTTGGGGGGCACAGATACGCAGTATTTT
- TRBJ2-7 - TRBV5-4 CASSRGGDEQYF TGTGCCAGCAGCCGCGGTGGGGACGAGCAGTACTTC
- TRBJ2-3 - TRBV9 CASRGKSSTDTQYF TGTGCCAGTAGGGGGAAATCTAGCACAGATACGCAGTATTTT
once TRBJ1-3 - TRBV5-1 CASSLEGVGSGNTIYF TGCGCCAGCAGCTTGGAGGGCGTCGGCTCTGGAAACACCATATATTTT
- TRBJ2-2 TRBD1 TRBV19 CASRQGSNTGELFF TGTGCCAGTCGACAGGGATCAAACACCGGGGAGCTGTTTTTT
- TRBJ2-7 - TRBV5-4 CASSFPSQGVNEQYF TGTGCCAGCAGCTTCCCCTCCCAGGGAGTCAACGAGCAGTACTTC
- TRBJ1-2 - TRBV5-1 CASSFGSANRHGYTF TGCGCCAGCAGCTTTGGGAGCGCTAACAGGCATGGCTACACCTTC
- TRBJ2-7 TRBD1 TRBV29-1 CSVAGTGGEQYF TGCAGCGTTGCAGGGACAGGGGGCGAGCAGTACTTC
- TRBJ1-5 - TRBV27 CASGREGGRPQHF TGTGCCAGTGGAAGGGAGGGCGGGCGGCCCCAGCATTTT
- TRBJ2-1 TRBD2 TRBV7-3 CASARGLAGGGNEQFF TGTGCCAGCGCCCGCGGGCTAGCGGGAGGGGGGAATGAGCAGTTCTTC
- TRBJ2-2 TRBD2 TRBV19 CASSPHHLAGTGELFF TGTGCCAGTAGTCCACACCACCTAGCGGGCACCGGGGAGCTGTTTTTT
- TRBJ2-7 - TRBV27 CASSLAGQLYEQYF TGTGCCAGCAGTTTGGCGGGGCAACTCTACGAGCAGTACTTC
- TRBJ1-1 - TRBV7-8 CASSSTQGPNTEAFF TGTGCCAGCAGCTCGACGCAGGGACCGAACACTGAAGCTTTCTTT
- TRBJ2-1 TRBD2 TRBV18 CASSSQREDYNEQFF TGTGCCAGCTCGTCCCAGCGGGAGGATTACAATGAGCAGTTCTTC
- TRBJ2-1 TRBD2 TRBV7-3 CASSLSGGHYNEQFF TGTGCCAGCAGCTTATCGGGAGGCCACTACAATGAGCAGTTCTTC
- TRBJ1-4 TRBD1 TRBV5-1 CASRQGANEKLFF TGCGCCAGCCGACAGGGGGCGAATGAAAAACTGTTTTTT
- TRBJ2-7 - TRBV6-1 CASSAELGFYEQYF TGTGCCAGCAGTGCAGAGTTAGGTTTCTACGAGCAGTACTTC
- TRBJ2-2 - TRBV5-1 CASSEVTGELFF TGCGCCAGCAGCGAGGTCACCGGGGAGCTGTTTTTT
- TRBJ1-5 TRBD1 TRBV30 CAWSAGQSLHF TGTGCCTGGAGTGCGGGACAGTCACTGCATTTT
- TRBJ1-5 - TRBV5-8 CASSLLVPGPQHF TGTGCCAGCAGCTTGCTGGTTCCAGGGCCCCAGCATTTT
- TRBJ1-2 - TRBV10-2 CASSEDSLGGYTF TGCGCCAGCAGCGAGGACAGCCTAGGAGGCTACACCTTC
- TRBJ2-2 - TRBV7-3 CASSPPAGLNTGELFF TGTGCCAGCAGCCCCCCGGCGGGATTGAACACCGGGGAGCTGTTTTTT
- TRBJ2-7 - TRBV28 CASRSSYEQYF TGTGCCAGCAGGTCCAGTTACGAGCAGTACTTC
- TRBJ2-7 - TRBV19 CASSINRDHYEQYF TGTGCCAGTAGTATAAACCGGGACCACTACGAGCAGTACTTC
- TRBJ1-2 - TRBV6-5 CASSNGGAGYTF TGTGCCAGCAGCAACGGGGGGGCTGGCTACACCTTC
- TRBJ2-7 - TRBV28 CASSLIKGGYEQYF TGTGCCAGCAGTTTGATAAAGGGTGGCTACGAGCAGTACTTC
- TRBJ2-5 TRBD1 TRBV15 CATSRDLGQGPYF TGTGCCACCAGCAGAGATCTAGGACAGGGCCCCTACTTC
once TRBJ2-5 TRBD1 TRBV5-1 CASSEIPGQGTKTQYF TGCGCCAGCAGCGAAATACCGGGACAGGGTACAAAGACCCAGTACTTC
- TRBJ2-5 - TRBV28 CASSLRWETQYF TGTGCCAGCAGTTTACGATGGGAGACCCAGTACTTC
- TRBJ2-2 - TRBV19 CASREGTNTGELFF TGTGCCAGTCGAGAGGGAACGAACACCGGGGAGCTGTTTTTT
- TRBJ2-7 TRBD1 TRBV2 CASSRGQGVGEQYF TGTGCCAGCAGCCGCGGACAGGGCGTAGGGGAGCAGTACTTC
- TRBJ2-5 TRBD1 TRBV29-1 CSVVDRGLGETQYF TGCAGCGTTGTGGACAGGGGGCTAGGGGAGACCCAGTACTTC
- TRBJ2-7 TRBD1 TRBV7-2 CASTRTGDYEQYF TGTGCCAGCACCAGGACAGGGGACTACGAGCAGTACTTC
- TRBJ1-5 - TRBV28 CAGSDRDRGGQPQHF TGTGCCGGCAGCGACCGGGATCGAGGGGGTCAGCCCCAGCATTTT
- TRBJ2-5 - TRBV18 CASSPGPETQYF TGTGCCAGCTCACCAGGACCGGAGACCCAGTACTTC
- TRBJ2-3 - TRBV21-1 CASSKGPLGSGDADTQYF TGTGCCAGCAGCAAAGGCCCGCTAGGTAGCGGGGACGCAGATACGCAGTATTTT
- TRBJ2-5 TRBD2 TRBV4-2 CASSLQAGERETQYF TGTGCCAGCAGCCTCCAAGCGGGAGAGCGAGAGACCCAGTACTTC